Sequencing of this T cell receptor (beta chain) was carried out in a study of blood T cell repertoires in COVID-19. Germline V gene sequence: CDR1 SGHNT, CDR2 YENEEA. The V end was cut by 5 bases, the J end by 2 bases, with 10 bases between. The CDR3 covers 13 residues. Original processing methods: Scientists estimated how many nucleated cells there were by amplifying reference gene primers. Generated by immunoSEQ multiplex PCR, the TCRdb table keeps only in-frame clones and is missing some. That table is the source of V, J and clone size, and D and trimming were worked out from the DNA. Here the sample spans over 90,000 clones, roughly 90% being singletons.

The gene calls are TRBV11-3 and TRBJ2-7; D gene unclear. The origin of this receptor is a woman aged 80 or over in a cohort sampled during active COVID-19. Source material: peripheral blood. The CDR3 loop reads CASSLTPAYEQYF. The CDR3 DNA reads as TGTGCCAGCAGCCTGACTCCTGCCTACGAGCAGTACTTC.